This T cell receptor beta chain stems from a study of T-cell memory formation after mild COVID-19. Regarding the study as a whole: Mainly in CM and EM were contracting CD4+ clones; CD8+ were in EMRA. Clones contracting day 15 to 85 were balanced CD4/CD8; later expanders leaned CD4+.

TCRdb fed the 5' RACE reads into MiXCR, producing one record per CDR3 protein. This sample has just over 300,000 distinct CDR3 sequences, with 15% to 20% found just once. V was trimmed by 2 bases and J by 13 bases, leaving 11 bases between them. This CDR3 region has 12 residues. On this clonotype: Its matching antigen is unknown.

The V call is TRBV12-3 or TRBV12-4, the J call TRBJ1-4; no clear D. This TCR came from a man aged 18 to 30 who had mild COVID-19 (a few samples of this study predate the infection). Cell type and time point are not known. What was sequenced was PBMCs or a T cell subset sorted from them (not recorded which). CDR3 in amino acids: CASSLLAGRLFF. CDR3 coding DNA: TGTGCCAGCAGTTTACTCGCCGGACGACTGTTTTTT.